These T cell receptor beta chains were read from a single sample in a study of T-cell reconstitution after alpha-beta-depleted transplantation in children. Using its own MiXCR run on the PCR reads, TCRdb lists one record per CDR3 protein. The sample lists approximately 220,000 distinct CDR3 sequences; approximately 15% were seen once. The sample consisted of PBMCs, mostly from graft donor cells, taken 360 days after TCRalphabeta/CD19-depleted stem cell transplant. All receptors come from a male patient aged 2-9 years who had a stem cell transplant for acute lymphoblastic leukemia, so the T cells may come from the graft donor. CDR3s include the opening cysteine and the closing phenylalanine or tryptophan. The order of the fields is clone size, J gene, V gene, D gene, CDR3 protein, CDR3 DNA. D genes are given only for firm matches. Expanded clones are given a class, and other clones once, few, many or no size at all.

many TRBJ2-2 TRBV18 TRBD1 CASSQIRDSNTGELFF TGTGCCAGCTCCCAAATCCGGGACAGCAACACCGGGGAGCTGTTTTTT
few TRBJ2-7 TRBV7-2 TRBD1 CASNPPGTASYEQYF TGTGCCAGCAACCCGCCCGGGACAGCCTCCTACGAGCAGTACTTC
- TRBJ1-1 TRBV6-6 - CASSPLRNTEAFF TGTGCCAGCAGCCCTTTGAGGAACACTGAAGCTTTCTTT
few TRBJ1-2 TRBV25-1 - CASSDSGGRSLYTF TGTGCCAGCAGTGATTCGGGGGGACGATCCCTCTACACCTTC
- TRBJ2-7 TRBV27 TRBD2 CASTRRWASGTHEQYF TGTGCCAGCACCCGGCGCTGGGCTAGCGGGACCCACGAGCAGTACTTC
many TRBJ2-5 TRBV5-1 - CASSLEVTRGETQYF TGCGCCAGCAGCTTGGAGGTGACTAGAGGGGAGACCCAGTACTTC
- TRBJ2-7 TRBV29-1 TRBD2 CSVGEGPYEQYF TGCAGCGTCGGGGAGGGGCCCTACGAGCAGTACTTC
- TRBJ1-3 TRBV12-3/TRBV12-4 - CASSLSGIGNTIYF TGTGCCAGCAGTTTATCAGGGATCGGAAACACCATATATTTT
- TRBJ1-1 TRBV5-1 - CASSLAGGAGHTEAFF TGCGCCAGCAGCTTGGCCGGGGGGGCAGGCCACACTGAAGCTTTCTTT
few TRBJ2-1 TRBV12-3/TRBV12-4 - CASSLPQLQAYYNEQFF TGTGCCAGCAGTTTACCCCAATTACAGGCTTACTACAATGAGCAGTTCTTC
- TRBJ1-4 TRBV28 TRBD1 CASSVRGPFPTNEKLFF TGTGCCAGCAGTGTCAGGGGGCCCTTCCCAACTAATGAAAAACTGTTTTTT
- TRBJ2-5 TRBV5-1 - CASTQSVPQETQYF TGCGCCAGCACCCAAAGCGTACCCCAAGAGACCCAGTACTTC
few TRBJ1-2 TRBV24-1 - CATSDLKGNYGYTF TGTGCCACCAGTGATTTGAAGGGAAACTATGGCTACACCTTC
- TRBJ2-3 TRBV4-3 - CASSQDLSGTYPFWSQYF TGCGCCAGCAGCCAAGATCTTTCAGGGACTTATCCCTTTTGGTCGCAGTATTTT
- TRBJ2-5 TRBV18 TRBD1 CASSPSGTGVETQYF TGTGCCAGCTCACCATCCGGGACAGGGGTCGAGACCCAGTACTTC
few TRBJ1-1 TRBV28 - CASSWAVRNTEAFF TGTGCCAGCAGTTGGGCGGTCAGGAACACTGAAGCTTTCTTT
few TRBJ1-3 TRBV2 - CASSASPPSSSGNTIYF TGTGCCAGCAGTGCTAGCCCTCCCAGCAGCTCTGGAAACACCATATATTTT
many TRBJ2-2 TRBV5-1 TRBD2 CASSLMVAGDGELFF TGCGCCAGCAGCTTGATGGTAGCGGGGGACGGGGAGCTGTTTTTT
few TRBJ2-7 TRBV27 - CASSMPSYEQYF TGTGCCAGCAGTATGCCATCTTACGAGCAGTACTTC
many TRBJ2-7 TRBV12-3/TRBV12-4 - CASSPWGPGEQYF TGTGCCAGCAGCCCTTGGGGACCGGGGGAGCAGTACTTC
- TRBJ2-1 TRBV11-2 - CASSLRRWGPPKAEQFF TGTGCCAGCAGCTTAAGGAGGTGGGGCCCTCCTAAGGCTGAGCAGTTCTTC
many TRBJ1-5 TRBV5-1 - CASSLEPENQPQHF TGCGCCAGCAGCTTGGAGCCGGAAAATCAGCCCCAGCATTTT
few TRBJ1-2 TRBV3-1 TRBD1 CASSPVSRGLRCTF TGTGCCAGCAGCCCCGTCAGCAGGGGGCTTCGTTGCACCTTC
many TRBJ2-1 TRBV7-2 - CASSFRGELNNEQFF TGTGCCAGCAGCTTCAGGGGTGAGCTTAACAATGAGCAGTTCTTC
- TRBJ2-1 TRBV7-6 - CASSPLSLQVTSYNEQFF TGTGCCAGCAGCCCATTAAGTTTACAGGTCACCTCCTACAATGAGCAGTTCTTC
- TRBJ1-5 TRBV9 - CASSVGGANQPQHF TGTGCCAGCAGCGTAGGAGGGGCCAATCAGCCCCAGCATTTT
many TRBJ2-2 TRBV18 - CASSPRNTGELFF TGTGCCAGCTCACCTCGGAACACCGGGGAGCTGTTTTTT
few TRBJ2-6 TRBV10-3 - CAISAGSASGANVLTF TGTGCCATCAGTGCGGGGTCCGCCTCTGGGGCCAACGTCCTGACTTTC
- TRBJ1-2 TRBV9 - CASSPKTTSSGYTF TGTGCCAGCAGCCCCAAAACGACAAGTAGTGGCTACACCTTC
medium-sized TRBJ2-7 TRBV6-5 TRBD2 CASSPESGRASDEQYF TGTGCCAGCAGCCCCGAAAGCGGGAGGGCCTCGGACGAGCAGTACTTC
many TRBJ1-2 TRBV9 TRBD1 CASSSRTGGYTF TGTGCCAGCAGCTCCCGGACAGGTGGCTACACCTTC
- TRBJ2-7 TRBV2 - CASKAGYEQYF TGTGCCAGCAAGGCGGGCTACGAGCAGTACTTC
- TRBJ1-4 TRBV12-3/TRBV12-4 - CASNRGGEKLFF TGTGCCAGCAACCGAGGTGGCGAAAAACTGTTTTTT
few TRBJ2-7 TRBV10-3 TRBD1 CAIGQGGYEQYF TGTGCCATCGGACAGGGGGGATACGAGCAGTACTTC
- TRBJ1-2 TRBV2 - CASSYNLDGGYTF TGTGCCAGCAGTTACAATCTCGATGGTGGCTACACCTTC
- TRBJ2-6 TRBV27 - CASSPPLSGANVLTF TGTGCCAGCAGCCCCCCCCTCTCTGGGGCCAACGTCCTGACTTTC
- TRBJ2-1 TRBV4-2 TRBD2 CASSIGAGDNEQFF TGTGCCAGCAGCATTGGGGCGGGGGACAATGAGCAGTTCTTC
few TRBJ2-2 TRBV6-5 - CASSYPYPRNTGELFF TGTGCCAGCAGTTACCCCTACCCCAGGAACACCGGGGAGCTGTTTTTT
- TRBJ1-5 TRBV28 - CASSPGTTRPQHF TGTGCCAGCAGTCCGGGGACGACACGGCCCCAGCATTTT